The source of this T cell receptor (beta chain) is a study of long-term antiretroviral therapy in people with HIV. Assay version v3.0 of immunoSEQ was used, and it was run at survey level. Sequencing of each sample targeted roughly 40,000-55,000 T-cell genomes. Assay: immunoSEQ multiplex PCR; the TCRdb copy retains only in-frame clones and omits some. The sample includes around 2,700 clones, less than 85% of them seen just once. Points from the study as a whole: Viral resistance, ART adherence and therapy changes all lacked available data. Pre-ART expanded TRB clones stayed dominant throughout, though often decreasing after ART.

V trimming: 5 bases; J trimming: 1 base; junction bases outside the gene matches: 13. CDR1 PRHDT and CDR2 FYEKMQ come from the germline V gene (reference sequence). This CDR3 is 17 amino acids long. Notes on this clone: Its cognate antigen is unknown.

Held in samples before DNA extraction were roughly 0.95-10 million cryopreserved PBMC. J is TRBJ1-1 and V is TRBV13, with TRBD1 matching over 7 bases. This clonotype was sampled from a woman in her 40s with HIV. Here the sequenced sample was unsorted PBMCs, taken 0.4 years before starting antiretroviral therapy. The CDR3 nucleotides read TGTGCCAGCAGCCCCCTAGGACAGGAGGGAGCGAACACTGAAGCTTTCTTT. Its translation: CASSPLGQEGANTEAFF.